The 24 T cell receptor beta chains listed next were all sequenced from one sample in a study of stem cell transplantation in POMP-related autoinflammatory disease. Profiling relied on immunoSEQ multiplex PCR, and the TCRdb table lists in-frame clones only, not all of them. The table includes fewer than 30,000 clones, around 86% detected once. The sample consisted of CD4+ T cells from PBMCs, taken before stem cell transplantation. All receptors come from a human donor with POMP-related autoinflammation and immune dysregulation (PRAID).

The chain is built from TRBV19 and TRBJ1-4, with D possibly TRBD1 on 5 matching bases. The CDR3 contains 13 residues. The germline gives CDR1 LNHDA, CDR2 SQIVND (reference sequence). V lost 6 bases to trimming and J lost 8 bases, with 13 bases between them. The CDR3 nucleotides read TGTGCCAGTAGATTTTCAGGGACCGAAAAACTGTTTTTT. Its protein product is CASRFSGTEKLFF.

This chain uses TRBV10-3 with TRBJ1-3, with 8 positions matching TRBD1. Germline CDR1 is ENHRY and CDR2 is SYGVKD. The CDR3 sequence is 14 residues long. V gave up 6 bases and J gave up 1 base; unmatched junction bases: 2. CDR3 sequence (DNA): TGTGCCATCAGCAGGACAGGGTCTGGAAACACCATATATTTT. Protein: CAISRTGSGNTIYF.

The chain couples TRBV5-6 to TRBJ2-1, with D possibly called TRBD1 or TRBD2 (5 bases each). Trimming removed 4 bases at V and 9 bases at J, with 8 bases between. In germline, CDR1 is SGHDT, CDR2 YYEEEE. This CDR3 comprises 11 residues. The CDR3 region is CASSQGPEQFF. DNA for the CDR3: TGTGCCAGCAGCCAGGGACCTGAGCAGTTCTTC.

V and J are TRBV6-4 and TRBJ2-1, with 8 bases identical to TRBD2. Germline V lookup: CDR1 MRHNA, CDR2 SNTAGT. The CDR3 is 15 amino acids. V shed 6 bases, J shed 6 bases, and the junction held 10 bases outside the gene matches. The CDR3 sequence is CASSRGLGRANEQFF. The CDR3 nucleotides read TGTGCCAGCAGCCGGGGACTAGGGCGGGCCAATGAGCAGTTCTTC.

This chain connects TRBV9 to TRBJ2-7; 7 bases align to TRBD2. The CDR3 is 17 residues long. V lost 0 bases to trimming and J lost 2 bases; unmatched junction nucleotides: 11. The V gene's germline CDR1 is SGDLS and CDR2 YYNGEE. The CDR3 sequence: CASSVGIGGRGPYEQYF. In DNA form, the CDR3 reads TGTGCCAGCAGCGTAGGGATTGGTGGGAGGGGCCCCTACGAGCAGTACTTC. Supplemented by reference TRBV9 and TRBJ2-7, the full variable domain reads DSGVTQTPKHLITATGQRVTLRCSPRSGDLSVYWYQQSLDQGLQFLIQYYNGEERAKGNILERFSAQQFPDLHSELNLSSLELGDSALYFCASSVGIGGRGPYEQYFGPGTRLTVT.

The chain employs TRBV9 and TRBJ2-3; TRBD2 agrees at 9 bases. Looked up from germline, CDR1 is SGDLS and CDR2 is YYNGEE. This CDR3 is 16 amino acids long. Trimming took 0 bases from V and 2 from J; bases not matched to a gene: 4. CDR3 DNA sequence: TGTGCCAGCAGCGTAGGGGTAGCGGGGGCCACAGATACGCAGTATTTT. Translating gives CASSVGVAGATDTQYF.

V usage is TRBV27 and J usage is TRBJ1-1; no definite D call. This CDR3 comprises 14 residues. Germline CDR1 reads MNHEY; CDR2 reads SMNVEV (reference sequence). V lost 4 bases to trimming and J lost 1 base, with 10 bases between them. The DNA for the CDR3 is TGTGCCAGCAGTTCGATTTGGGGGAACACTGAAGCTTTCTTT. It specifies CASSSIWGNTEAFF.

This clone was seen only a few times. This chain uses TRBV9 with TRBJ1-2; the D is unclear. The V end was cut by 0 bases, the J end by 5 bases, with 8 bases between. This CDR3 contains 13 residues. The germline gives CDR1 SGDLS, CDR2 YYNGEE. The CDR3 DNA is TGTGCCAGCAGCGTAGGAGGTCGGTATGGCTACACCTTC. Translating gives CASSVGGRYGYTF.

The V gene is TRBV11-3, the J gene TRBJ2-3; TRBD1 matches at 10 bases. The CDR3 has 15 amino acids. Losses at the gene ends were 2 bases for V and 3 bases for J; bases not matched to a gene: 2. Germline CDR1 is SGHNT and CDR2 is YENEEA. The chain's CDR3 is CASSLRDRGTDTQYF. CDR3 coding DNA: TGTGCCAGCAGCTTACGGGACAGGGGTACAGATACGCAGTATTTT.

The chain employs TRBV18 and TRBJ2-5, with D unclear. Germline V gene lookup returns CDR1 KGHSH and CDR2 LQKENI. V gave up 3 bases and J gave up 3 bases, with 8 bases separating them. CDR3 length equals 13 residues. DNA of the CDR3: TGTGCCAGCTCACCCGGAGAGGAAGAGACCCAGTACTTC. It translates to CASSPGEEETQYF.

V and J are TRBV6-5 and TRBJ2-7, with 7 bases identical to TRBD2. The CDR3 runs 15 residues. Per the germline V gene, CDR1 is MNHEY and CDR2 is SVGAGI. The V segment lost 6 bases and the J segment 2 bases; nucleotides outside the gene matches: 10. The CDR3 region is CASRDPTTSAYEQYF. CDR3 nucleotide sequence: TGTGCCAGCAGGGACCCTACAACTAGCGCCTACGAGCAGTACTTC.

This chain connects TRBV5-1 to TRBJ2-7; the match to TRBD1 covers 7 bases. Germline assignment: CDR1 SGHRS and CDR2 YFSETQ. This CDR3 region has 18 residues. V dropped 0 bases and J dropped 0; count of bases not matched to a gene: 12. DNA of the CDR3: TGCGCCAGCAGCTTGGGGGTACCCAGGACAGGTATCTCCTACGAGCAGTACTTC. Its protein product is CASSLGVPRTGISYEQYF.

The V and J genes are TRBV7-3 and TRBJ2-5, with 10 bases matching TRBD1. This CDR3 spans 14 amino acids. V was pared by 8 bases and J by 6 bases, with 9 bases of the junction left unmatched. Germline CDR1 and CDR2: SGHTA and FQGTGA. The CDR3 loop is CASAPGQGMKTQYF. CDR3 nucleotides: TGTGCCAGCGCACCGGGACAGGGGATGAAGACCCAGTACTTC.

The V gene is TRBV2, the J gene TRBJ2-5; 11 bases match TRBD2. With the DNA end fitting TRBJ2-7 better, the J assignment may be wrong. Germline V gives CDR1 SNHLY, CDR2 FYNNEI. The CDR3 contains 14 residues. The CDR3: CAITSSGRDYEQYF. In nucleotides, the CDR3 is TGTGCCATCACTAGTAGCGGGAGGGACTACGAGCAGTACTTC.

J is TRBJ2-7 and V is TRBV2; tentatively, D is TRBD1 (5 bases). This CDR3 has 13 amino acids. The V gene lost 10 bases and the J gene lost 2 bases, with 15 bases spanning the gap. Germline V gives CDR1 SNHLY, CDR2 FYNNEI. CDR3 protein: CATVAGFPYEQYF. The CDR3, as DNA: TGTGCCACAGTGGCAGGGTTCCCCTACGAGCAGTACTTC.

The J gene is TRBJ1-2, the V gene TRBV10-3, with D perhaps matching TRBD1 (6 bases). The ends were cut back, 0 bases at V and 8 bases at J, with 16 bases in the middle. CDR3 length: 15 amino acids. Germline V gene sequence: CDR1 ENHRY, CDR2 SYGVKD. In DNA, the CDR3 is TGTGCCATCAGTGAGTCCAACAGGGAAATCGGGGGCTACACCTTC. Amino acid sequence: CAISESNREIGGYTF.

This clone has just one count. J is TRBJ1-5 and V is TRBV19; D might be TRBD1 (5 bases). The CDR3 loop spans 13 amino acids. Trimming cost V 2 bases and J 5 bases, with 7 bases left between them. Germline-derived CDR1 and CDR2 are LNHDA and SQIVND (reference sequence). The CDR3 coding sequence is TGTGCCAGTAGTATAAGCAGGGATCAGCCCCAGCATTTT. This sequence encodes CASSISRDQPQHF.

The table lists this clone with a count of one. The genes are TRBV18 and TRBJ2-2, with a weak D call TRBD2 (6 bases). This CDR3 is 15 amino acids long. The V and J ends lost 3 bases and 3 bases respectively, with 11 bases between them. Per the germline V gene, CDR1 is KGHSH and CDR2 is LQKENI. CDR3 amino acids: CASSPSAGHTGELFF. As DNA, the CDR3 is TGTGCCAGCTCACCGAGCGCGGGGCACACCGGGGAGCTGTTTTTT.

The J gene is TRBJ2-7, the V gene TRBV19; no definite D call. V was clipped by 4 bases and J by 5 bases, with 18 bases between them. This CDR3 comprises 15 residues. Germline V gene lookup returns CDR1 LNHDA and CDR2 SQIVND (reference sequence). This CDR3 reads CASSTYGSLYDEQYF. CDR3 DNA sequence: TGTGCCAGTAGTACCTACGGCAGTCTCTATGACGAGCAGTACTTC.

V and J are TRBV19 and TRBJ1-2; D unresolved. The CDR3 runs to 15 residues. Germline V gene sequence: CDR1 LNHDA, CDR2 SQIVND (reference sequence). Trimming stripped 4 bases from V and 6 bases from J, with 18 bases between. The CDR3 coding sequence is TGTGCCAGTAGTACCGCCCTCTATACTAGACATGGCTACACCTTC. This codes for CASSTALYTRHGYTF.

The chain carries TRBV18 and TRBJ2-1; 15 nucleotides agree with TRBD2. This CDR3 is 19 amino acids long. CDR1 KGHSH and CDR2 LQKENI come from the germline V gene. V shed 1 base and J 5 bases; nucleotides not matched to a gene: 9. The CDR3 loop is CASSPLQGLAGGGDNEQFF. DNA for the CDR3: TGTGCCAGCTCACCACTACAGGGACTAGCGGGAGGAGGAGACAATGAGCAGTTCTTC.

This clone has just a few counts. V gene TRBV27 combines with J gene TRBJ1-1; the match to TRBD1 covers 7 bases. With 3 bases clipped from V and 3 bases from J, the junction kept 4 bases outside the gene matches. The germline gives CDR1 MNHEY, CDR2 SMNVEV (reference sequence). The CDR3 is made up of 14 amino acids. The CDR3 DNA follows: TGTGCCAGCAGTTTGTTACAGGGGCACACTGAAGCTTTCTTT. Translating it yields CASSLLQGHTEAFF.

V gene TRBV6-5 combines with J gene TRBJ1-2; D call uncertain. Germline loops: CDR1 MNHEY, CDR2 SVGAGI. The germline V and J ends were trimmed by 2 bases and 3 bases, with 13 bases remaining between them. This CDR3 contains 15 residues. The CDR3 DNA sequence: TGTGCCAGCAGTTACAACGGCCAGGCGCACTATGGCTACACCTTC. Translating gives CASSYNGQAHYGYTF.

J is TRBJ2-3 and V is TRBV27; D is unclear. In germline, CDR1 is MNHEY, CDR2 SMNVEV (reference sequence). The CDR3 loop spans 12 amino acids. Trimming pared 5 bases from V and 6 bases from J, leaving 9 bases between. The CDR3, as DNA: TGTGCCAGCAGTGCCCTCGGCGATACGCAGTATTTT. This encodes CASSALGDTQYF.